The rows below give T cell receptor beta chains drawn from one sample of a study of T cell clonotyping in hematopoietic cell transplantation. Produced via immunoSEQ multiplex PCR; TCRdb's table is partial and in-frame only. The sample yields under 20,000 clones, roughly 90% seen once. The specimen sequenced was peripheral blood mononuclear cells. These receptors were taken from a man aged 50-60 years in good health. Some clones in this sample may be carry-over from other donors' samples. The CDR3 runs from the conserved cysteine through the conserved F or W. The D gene is left open where the match is weak. Size values are once, few and many counts, or a class for expanded clones, and some rows have none.

v_gene: TRBV6-6
len: 15
j_gene: TRBJ1-1
d_gene: .
abundance: .
CDR3aa: CASSPRLVVNTEAFF
CDR3nt: TGTGCCAGCAGCCCCCGTCTCGTAGTTAACACTGAAGCTTTCTTT

v_gene: TRBV11-2
len: 11
j_gene: TRBJ1-1
d_gene: .
abundance: .
CDR3aa: CASSLGTLSFF
CDR3nt: TGTGCCAGCAGCTTGGGGACTTTGTCTTTCTTT

v_gene: TRBV2
len: 15
j_gene: TRBJ2-2
d_gene: TRBD1
abundance: .
CDR3aa: CASSGPDRATGELFF
CDR3nt: TGTGCCAGCAGCGGACCGGACAGGGCCACCGGGGAGCTGTTTTTT

v_gene: TRBV14
len: 13
j_gene: TRBJ1-1
d_gene: .
abundance: .
CDR3aa: CASSQDGYTEAFF
CDR3nt: TGTGCCAGCAGCCAAGACGGGTACACTGAAGCTTTCTTT

v_gene: TRBV7-3
len: 14
j_gene: TRBJ2-7
d_gene: .
abundance: .
CDR3aa: CASSPTGHSYEQYF
CDR3nt: TGTGCCAGCAGCCCTACGGGACACTCCTACGAGCAGTACTTC

v_gene: TRBV29-1
len: 14
j_gene: TRBJ2-2
d_gene: TRBD1
abundance: .
CDR3aa: CSAWDRVDTGELFF
CDR3nt: TGCAGCGCCTGGGACAGGGTAGACACCGGGGAGCTGTTTTTT

v_gene: TRBV2
len: 17
j_gene: TRBJ1-5
d_gene: .
abundance: .
CDR3aa: CASSAEGTRKDRWAQHF
CDR3nt: TGTGCCAGCAGTGCGGAGGGGACACGGAAGGATCGGTGGGCCCAGCATTTT

v_gene: TRBV28
len: 13
j_gene: TRBJ2-7
d_gene: .
abundance: .
CDR3aa: CASRGTRSYEQYF
CDR3nt: TGTGCCAGCAGGGGGACACGATCCTACGAGCAGTACTTC

v_gene: TRBV5-1
len: 14
j_gene: TRBJ2-7
d_gene: .
abundance: .
CDR3aa: CASSLVGRSYEQYF
CDR3nt: TGCGCCAGCAGCTTGGTTGGCCGTTCCTACGAGCAGTACTTC

v_gene: TRBV19
len: 15
j_gene: TRBJ1-6
d_gene: TRBD1
abundance: .
CDR3aa: CASTLGGGGNSPLHF
CDR3nt: TGTGCCAGTACCCTGGGAGGGGGCGGTAATTCACCCCTCCACTTT

v_gene: TRBV4-2
len: 13
j_gene: TRBJ1-4
d_gene: TRBD1
abundance: .
CDR3aa: CASSQEEDRVVVF
CDR3nt: TGTGCCAGCAGCCAAGAAGAGGACAGGGTCGTAGTGTTT

v_gene: TRBV5-1
len: 13
j_gene: TRBJ2-7
d_gene: TRBD2
abundance: .
CDR3aa: CASSRTSAYEQYF
CDR3nt: TGCGCCAGCAGCAGGACTAGCGCCTACGAGCAGTACTTC

v_gene: TRBV7-2
len: 16
j_gene: TRBJ1-6
d_gene: .
abundance: once
CDR3aa: CASSQRGRAYNSPLHF
CDR3nt: TGTGCCAGCAGCCAGAGGGGGAGGGCCTATAATTCACCCCTCCACTTT

v_gene: TRBV5-1
len: 15
j_gene: TRBJ1-5
d_gene: TRBD1
abundance: .
CDR3aa: CASSLTGGGNQPQHF
CDR3nt: TGCGCCAGCAGCCTAACAGGGGGAGGCAATCAGCCCCAGCATTTT

v_gene: TRBV7-2
len: 14
j_gene: TRBJ1-3
d_gene: .
abundance: .
CDR3aa: CASSLSGTGNTIYF
CDR3nt: TGTGCCAGCAGCTTATCAGGGACTGGAAACACCATATATTTT

v_gene: TRBV27
len: 16
j_gene: TRBJ1-6
d_gene: .
abundance: .
CDR3aa: CASSLRTPATYSPLHF
CDR3nt: TGTGCCAGCAGTCTCCGGACACCAGCAACCTATTCACCCCTCCACTTT